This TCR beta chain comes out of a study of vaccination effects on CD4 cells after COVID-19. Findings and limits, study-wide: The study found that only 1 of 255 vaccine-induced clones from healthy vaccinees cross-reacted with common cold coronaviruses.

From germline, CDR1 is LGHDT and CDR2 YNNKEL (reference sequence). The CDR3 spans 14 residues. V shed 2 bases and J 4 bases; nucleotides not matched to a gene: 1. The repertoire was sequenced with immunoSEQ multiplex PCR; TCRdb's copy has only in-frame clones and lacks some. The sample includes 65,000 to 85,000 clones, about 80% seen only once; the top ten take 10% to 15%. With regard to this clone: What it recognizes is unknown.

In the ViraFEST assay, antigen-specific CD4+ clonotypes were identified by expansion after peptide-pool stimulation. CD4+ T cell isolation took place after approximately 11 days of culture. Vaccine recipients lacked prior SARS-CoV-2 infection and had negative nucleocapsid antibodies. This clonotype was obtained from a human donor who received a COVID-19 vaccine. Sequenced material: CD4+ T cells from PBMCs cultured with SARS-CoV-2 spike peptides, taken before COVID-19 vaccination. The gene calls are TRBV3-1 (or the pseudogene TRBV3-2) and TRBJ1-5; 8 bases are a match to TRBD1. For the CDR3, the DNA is TGTGCCAGCAGCCAAAGGACAGGGAATCAGCCCCAGCATTTT. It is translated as CASSQRTGNQPQHF.